The present T cell receptor beta chain was sequenced within a study of technical replicates of blood from a few donors. Germline CDR1 reads WSHSY; CDR2 reads SAAADI. V was clipped by 3 bases and J by 4 bases; unmatched bases: 8. This CDR3 has 17 amino acids. Repertoires were generated with immunoSEQ multiplex PCR, while TCRdb's copy carries only in-frame clones and drops some. The table has more than 65,000 clones, roughly 94% seen once. Sequencing used T cells isolated from PBMCs. The clonotype comes from a human donor in good health. The gene calls are TRBV10-2 and TRBJ2-1; TRBD2 matches at 11 bases. The DNA of the CDR3 is TGCGCCAGCAGTGACTCATCTAGCGGGGGGCTTTACAATGAGCAGTTCTTC. This sequence encodes CASSDSSSGGLYNEQFF.